The rows below give T cell receptor beta chains drawn from one sample of a study of blood T cell repertoires in COVID-19. Produced via immunoSEQ multiplex PCR; TCRdb's table is partial and in-frame only. Of about 160,000 clones listed, around four fifths are singletons. The sample was PBMCs or T cells enriched from blood (not recorded which). The receptors come from a woman in her 50s who had recovered from COVID-19. The CDR3 runs from the conserved cysteine through the conserved F or W. D genes are given only for firm matches. Clone size is not always given. Where it is, it says once, few, many or a class for expanded clones.

CASSDRHSGYTF	TGTGCCAGCAGTGATAGACACAGTGGCTACACCTTC	TRBJ1-2	-	TRBV28	once
CASSLASMNTEAFF	TGTGCCAGCAGCTTAGCCAGTATGAACACTGAAGCTTTCTTT	TRBJ1-1	-	TRBV11-3	-
CASSLDRHSTDTQYF	TGTGCCAGCAGCTTGGATCGACACAGCACAGATACGCAGTATTTT	TRBJ2-3	-	TRBV5-4	-
CASSELEAGNTIYF	TGTGCCAGCAGTGAACTTGAGGCGGGAAACACCATATATTTT	TRBJ1-3	-	TRBV2	-
CASSQDLQGVGNTEAFF	TGTGCCAGCAGCCAAGACTTACAGGGGGTGGGGAACACTGAAGCTTTCTTT	TRBJ1-1	TRBD1	TRBV4-2	-
CASSWGLAGLSSTDTQYF	TGTGCCAGCAGCTGGGGACTAGCGGGCCTCTCTAGCACAGATACGCAGTATTTT	TRBJ2-3	TRBD2	TRBV5-4	-
CASSPGTSGASYNEQFF	TGTGCCAGCAGCCCAGGGACTAGCGGGGCTTCCTACAATGAGCAGTTCTTC	TRBJ2-1	TRBD2	TRBV7-9	-
CASRRTPGGGQNSPLHF	TGTGCCAGCAGGAGGACTCCCGGGGGGGGCCAAAATTCACCCCTCCACTTT	TRBJ1-6	-	TRBV3-1/TRBV3-2	-
CASSRDRGGHEQYF	TGCGCCAGCAGCCGAGACAGGGGAGGGCACGAGCAGTACTTC	TRBJ2-7	-	TRBV5-1	-
CASGQGLREQYF	TGCGCCAGCGGGCAGGGCCTACGCGAGCAGTACTTC	TRBJ2-7	-	TRBV23-1	-
CASSVFLAGGLKTGELFF	TGTGCCAGCAGTGTTTTCCTAGCGGGAGGGCTAAAAACCGGGGAGCTGTTTTTT	TRBJ2-2	TRBD2	TRBV27	-
CASSFSGNTDTQYF	TGTGCCAGCAGCTTTAGCGGGAACACAGATACGCAGTATTTT	TRBJ2-3	TRBD2	TRBV7-3	-
CASSLRHGGYTF	TGTGCCAGCAGCCTAAGACATGGTGGCTACACCTTC	TRBJ1-2	-	TRBV12-3/TRBV12-4	-
CASSEANYGYTF	TGTGCCAGTAGTGAGGCTAACTATGGCTACACCTTC	TRBJ1-2	-	TRBV19	-
CASSRTHQETQYF	TGCGCCAGCAGCCGGACTCACCAAGAGACCCAGTACTTC	TRBJ2-5	-	TRBV5-1	many
CSASSSGYTDTQYF	TGCAGTGCTAGTTCTAGCGGCTACACAGATACGCAGTATTTT	TRBJ2-3	TRBD2	TRBV20-1	-
CASSEQQAPSYGYTF	TGTGCCAGCAGCGAGCAACAGGCCCCATCCTATGGCTACACCTTC	TRBJ1-2	-	TRBV7-6	-
CASSSRGTQYF	TGTGCCAGCAGCTCTAGGGGTACGCAGTATTTT	TRBJ2-3	-	TRBV9	-
CASSLASGGSYEQYF	TGTGCCAGCAGCTTAGCGAGCGGGGGGTCCTACGAGCAGTACTTC	TRBJ2-7	TRBD2	TRBV7-8	-
CASSLVTLRTGELFF	TGTGCCAGCAGTTTAGTGACACTTCGAACCGGGGAGCTGTTTTTT	TRBJ2-2	-	TRBV28	-
CASSVREGLDTGELFF	TGTGCCAGCAGCGTCCGGGAGGGCCTCGACACCGGGGAGCTGTTTTTT	TRBJ2-2	TRBD2	TRBV9	-
CAIRWEGLNTGELFF	TGTGCCATCAGGTGGGAGGGCCTAAACACCGGGGAGCTGTTTTTT	TRBJ2-2	TRBD2	TRBV10-3	once
CASSLDPMTSGGYNEQFF	TGTGCCAGCAGCCTCGACCCAATGACTAGCGGGGGGTACAATGAGCAGTTCTTC	TRBJ2-1	TRBD2	TRBV7-2	-
CASSLGPQAGYTF	TGTGCCAGCAGCCTGGGACCACAAGCGGGCTACACCTTC	TRBJ1-2	-	TRBV5-5	-
CASSPSNYEQYF	TGTGCCAGCTCACCTAGTAACTACGAGCAGTACTTC	TRBJ2-7	-	TRBV18	-
CASSLVDQGAMFF	TGTGCCAGCAGCTTAGTGGATCAGGGGGCAATGTTTTTT	TRBJ1-4	TRBD1	TRBV11-2	-